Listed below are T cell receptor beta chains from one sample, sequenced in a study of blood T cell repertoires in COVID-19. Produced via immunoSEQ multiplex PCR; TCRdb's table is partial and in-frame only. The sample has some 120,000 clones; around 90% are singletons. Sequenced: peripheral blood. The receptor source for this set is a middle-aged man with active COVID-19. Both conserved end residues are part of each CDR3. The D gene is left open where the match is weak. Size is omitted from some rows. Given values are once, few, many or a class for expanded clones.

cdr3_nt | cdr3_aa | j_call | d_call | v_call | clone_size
TGTGCCAGCAGCCGACCGGGGGGGGCCCGGGGCTACACCTTC | CASSRPGGARGYTF | TRBJ1-2 | NA | TRBV5-4 | NA
TGTGCCAGCAGCCAAGCTGGGGGGGGTGGTGAGCAGTTCTTC | CASSQAGGGGEQFF | TRBJ2-1 | TRBD2 | TRBV3-1/TRBV3-2 | NA
TGTGCCAGCAAAACGGCAGGGGTGACTGAAGCTTTCTTT | CASKTAGVTEAFF | TRBJ1-1 | NA | TRBV2 | NA
TGTGCCAGCAGCCACAAATTCAGCTATGGCTACACCTTC | CASSHKFSYGYTF | TRBJ1-2 | NA | TRBV16 | NA
TGTGCCAGCAGTGAAATGGGGAGGGCGGGGGAGCAGTTCTTC | CASSEMGRAGEQFF | TRBJ2-1 | TRBD2 | TRBV2 | NA
TGTGCCAGCACCTTCTACCCCGGGGAGCTGTTTTTT | CASTFYPGELFF | TRBJ2-2 | NA | TRBV12-3/TRBV12-4 | NA
TGTGCCAGTAGTATAGAACGGGGAGGAACTGAAGCTTTCTTT | CASSIERGGTEAFF | TRBJ1-1 | NA | TRBV19 | NA
TGTGCCAGCAGCTTGGGACAGACCGGGGAGCTGTTTTTT | CASSLGQTGELFF | TRBJ2-2 | NA | TRBV5-4 | NA
TGTGCCTGGAGTGAAGTTTCTAGTTCTGGCGGCTACACCTTC | CAWSEVSSSGGYTF | TRBJ1-2 | NA | TRBV30 | few
TGTGCCAGCTCACCGAGTGAATACAGGGGTATTAAAGCTTTCTTT | CASSPSEYRGIKAFF | TRBJ1-1 | TRBD1 | TRBV18 | NA
TGTGCCAGCAGCTCCTATCGCGGGGAGCAGTTCTTC | CASSSYRGEQFF | TRBJ2-1 | NA | TRBV7-2 | NA